Below are 18 T cell receptor beta chains sequenced from a single sample in a study of OX40 agonist ivuxolimab in advanced cancers. Profiling relied on immunoSEQ multiplex PCR, and the TCRdb table lists in-frame clones only, not all of them. Of some 100,000 clones listed, approximately 94% are singletons. The source was CD4+ or CD8+ T cells sorted from blood, collected in a trial of the OX40 agonist ivuxolimab. All receptors come from an adult with an advanced solid tumor such as melanoma, head and neck, liver or kidney cancer.

The rearrangement links TRBV6-5 to TRBJ2-7, with 9 bases identical to TRBD1. Germline CDR1 reads MNHEY; CDR2 reads SVGAGI. The CDR3 spans 15 residues. The V and J ends lost 5 bases and 5 bases, in that order; junction bases with no gene match: 10. CDR3 sequence reads: CASSISGTGSHEQYF. The CDR3 nucleotides read TGTGCCAGCAGTATTTCCGGGACAGGGAGCCACGAGCAGTACTTC.

This clone was observed a single time. The chain recombines TRBV7-8 with TRBJ2-1; 10 nucleotides align to TRBD2. V shed 1 base, J shed 5 bases, and the junction held 5 bases outside the gene matches. Germline V gene sequence: CDR1 SGHVS, CDR2 FQNEAQ. The CDR3 has 16 residues. This chain's CDR3 is CASSLVAGGRNNEQFF. The CDR3 coding sequence is TGTGCCAGCAGCTTAGTAGCGGGGGGAAGGAACAATGAGCAGTTCTTC.

The V call is TRBV4-1, the J call TRBJ1-6, with D hard to call. Germline CDR1 MGHRA, CDR2 YSYEKL. This CDR3 has 15 amino acids. Trimming took 1 base from V and 7 from J, leaving 11 bases between them. The CDR3 loop is CASSQGAGVNSPLHF. The DNA of the CDR3 is TGCGCCAGCAGCCAAGGCGCAGGAGTAAATTCACCCCTCCACTTT.

This sequence joins TRBV27 and TRBJ2-1, with D tentatively TRBD1 or TRBD2 (5 bases each). Per the germline V gene, CDR1 is MNHEY and CDR2 is SMNVEV (reference sequence). V was trimmed by 3 bases and J by 5 bases, leaving 11 bases between them. The CDR3 covers 14 residues. Written as DNA, the CDR3 is TGTGCCAGCAGTTTCCGGGACGTAGACAATGAGCAGTTCTTC. Translation gives CASSFRDVDNEQFF.

On this clone: The sample has other DNA sequences that encode this CDR3 too. The chain has TRBV27 and TRBJ2-6; D gene unclear. Germline V lookup: CDR1 MNHEY, CDR2 SMNVEV (reference sequence). The CDR3 loop spans 16 amino acids. With 6 bases removed from V and 1 base from J, the gap between germline ends came to 13 bases. CDR3 sequence (DNA): TGTGCCAGCAGCCCACTACAGACGTCTGGGGCCAACGTCCTGACTTTC. This gives the protein CASSPLQTSGANVLTF.

CDR3 protein: CASSLSDAPYEQYF. CDR3 DNA: TGTGCCAGCAGTTTAAGCGACGCGCCCTACGAGCAGTACTTC. The V and J genes are TRBV27 and TRBJ2-7; D unclear. Germline-derived CDR1 and CDR2 are MNHEY and SMNVEV (reference sequence). V dropped 2 bases and J dropped 2 bases, with 10 bases sitting between them. CDR3 length: 14 amino acids.

V gene TRBV4-3 combines with J gene TRBJ1-4; maybe TRBD1 (6 bases). CDR1 is LGHNA and CDR2 is YSLEER in the germline V gene. The CDR3 loop spans 15 amino acids. The germline V and J ends were trimmed by 4 bases and 4 bases, with 13 bases remaining between them. The CDR3 loop reads CASSLNHRVNEKLFF. CDR3 sequence (DNA): TGCGCCAGCAGCCTTAACCACAGGGTTAATGAAAAACTGTTTTTT.

This clone was seen a single time. The chain links TRBV7-9 to TRBJ2-3, with 11 positions matching TRBD2. The CDR3 has 16 residues. J gave up 0 bases and V 5 bases, and 4 bases lay outside the gene matches. Germline CDR1 SEHNR, CDR2 FQNEAQ (reference sequence). The CDR3 loop is CASSPRTSGSTDTQYF. In nucleotides, the CDR3 is TGTGCCAGCAGCCCGAGGACTAGCGGGAGCACAGATACGCAGTATTTT.

V and J are TRBV2 and TRBJ2-2; the D call may be TRBD1 or TRBD2 (5 bases each). Germline values: CDR1 SNHLY, CDR2 FYNNEI. V lost 4 bases to trimming and J lost 7 bases, with 16 bases between them. This CDR3 region has 15 residues. CDR3 amino acids: CASSGRVRGDGELFF. DNA for the CDR3: TGTGCCAGCAGTGGCCGAGTCAGAGGGGACGGGGAGCTGTTTTTT.

J is TRBJ1-1 and V is TRBV4-1, with D perhaps matching TRBD1 (5 bases). CDR1 is MGHRA, CDR2 YSYEKL, per germline. The CDR3 is 15 amino acids. V shed 3 bases and J shed 5 bases, with 16 bases lying between them. Here the CDR3 DNA reads TGCGCCAGCAGCCAGAGAACCCAGGGTCGGACTGAAGCTTTCTTT. Its protein is CASSQRTQGRTEAFF.

The count of this clone is one. V is TRBV28 and J is TRBJ1-1; 8 bases map to TRBD1. The CDR3 contains 14 residues. Trimming took 5 bases from V and 5 from J; bases not matched to a gene: 7. The V gene's germline CDR1 is MDHEN and CDR2 SYDVKM. This CDR3 reads CASSLGQGGTEAFF. The DNA of the CDR3 is TGTGCCAGCAGTCTCGGACAGGGAGGAACTGAAGCTTTCTTT.

The CDR3 nucleotides are TGTGCCACCAGCAGAGATTATTATAGGACAGGGGGATACGAGCAGTACTTC. This encodes CATSRDYYRTGGYEQYF. The chain recombines TRBV15 with TRBJ2-7; 10 bases align to TRBD1. V lost 0 bases to trimming and J lost 4 bases; unmatched junction nucleotides: 9. Germline loops: CDR1 LNHNV, CDR2 YYDKDF (reference sequence). The CDR3 covers 17 residues.

This chain connects TRBV7-9 to TRBJ2-1; TRBD2 agrees at 12 bases. The CDR3 totals 17 residues. V trimming: 3 bases; J trimming: 7 bases; junction bases outside the gene matches: 10. Germline V lookup: CDR1 SEHNR, CDR2 FQNEAQ (reference sequence). CDR3 residues: CASSFKRLAGVRNEQFF. The CDR3 region has the DNA TGTGCCAGCAGCTTCAAAAGACTAGCGGGAGTGAGGAATGAGCAGTTCTTC.

This chain connects TRBV6-5 to TRBJ1-1, with a possible D match to TRBD1 (6 bases). Germline CDR1 MNHEY, CDR2 SVGAGI. The CDR3 consists of 14 residues. The germline V and J ends were trimmed by 0 bases and 3 bases, with 8 bases remaining between them. The CDR3 DNA reads as TGTGCCAGCAGTTACTCCAGGGGCGACACTGAAGCTTTCTTT. This sequence encodes CASSYSRGDTEAFF.

As regards this clone: This same CDR3 is encoded by further DNA sequences in the sample. The chain has TRBV2 and TRBJ2-1; D is perhaps TRBD2 (5 bases). Trimming left V 4 bases short and J 0 bases short, with 10 bases between. CDR1 and CDR2 from the germline V gene are SNHLY and FYNNEI. The CDR3 consists of 15 residues. CDR3 region: CASSGTGSSYNEQFF. As DNA, the CDR3 is TGTGCCAGCAGTGGGACGGGAAGCTCCTACAATGAGCAGTTCTTC.

This chain joins TRBV6-1 and TRBJ1-5, with D possibly being TRBD1 (6 bases). V lost 11 bases and J 0 bases, leaving 14 bases between the germline ends. Germline V CDR1 and CDR2: MNHNS, SASEGT. The length of the CDR3 is 14 residues. The CDR3 is CAVQQGSSNQPQHF. DNA of the CDR3: TGTGCCGTACAACAGGGAAGTAGCAATCAGCCCCAGCATTTT.

The gene calls are TRBV9 and TRBJ1-3; no clear D gene. The CDR3 totals 17 residues. Germline V gene lookup returns CDR1 SGDLS and CDR2 YYNGEE. The V end was cut by 0 bases, the J end by 4 bases, with 17 bases between. The CDR3, as DNA: TGTGCCAGCAGCGTAGCTCGAGGTTCGACGGCGGGAAACACCATATATTTT. It is translated as CASSVARGSTAGNTIYF.

The J gene is TRBJ2-7, the V gene TRBV28; D is ambiguous. V was trimmed by 6 bases and J by 7 bases, leaving 7 bases between them. Germline CDR1 and CDR2: MDHEN and SYDVKM. The CDR3 spans 10 residues. CDR3 nucleotide sequence: TGTGCCAGCAGCGACACTGAGCAGTACTTC. Translating it yields CASSDTEQYF.